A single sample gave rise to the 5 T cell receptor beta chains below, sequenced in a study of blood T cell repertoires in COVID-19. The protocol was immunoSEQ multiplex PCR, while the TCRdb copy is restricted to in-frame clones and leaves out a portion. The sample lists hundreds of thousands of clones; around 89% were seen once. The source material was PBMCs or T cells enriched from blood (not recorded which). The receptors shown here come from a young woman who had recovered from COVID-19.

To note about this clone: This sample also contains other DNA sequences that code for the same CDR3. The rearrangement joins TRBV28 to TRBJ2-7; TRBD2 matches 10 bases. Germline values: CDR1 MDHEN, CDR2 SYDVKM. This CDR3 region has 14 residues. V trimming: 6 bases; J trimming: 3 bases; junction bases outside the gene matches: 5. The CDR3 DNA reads TGTGCCAGCAGCCCTAGCGGGGGAGTCTACGAGCAGTACTTC. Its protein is CASSPSGGVYEQYF.

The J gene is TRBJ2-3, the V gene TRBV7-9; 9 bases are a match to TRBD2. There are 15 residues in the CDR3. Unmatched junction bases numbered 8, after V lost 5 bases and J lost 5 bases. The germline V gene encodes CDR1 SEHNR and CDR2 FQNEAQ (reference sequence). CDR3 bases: TGTGCCAGCAGCCCTGGGACTAGCTCTGGAGATACGCAGTATTTT. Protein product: CASSPGTSSGDTQYF.

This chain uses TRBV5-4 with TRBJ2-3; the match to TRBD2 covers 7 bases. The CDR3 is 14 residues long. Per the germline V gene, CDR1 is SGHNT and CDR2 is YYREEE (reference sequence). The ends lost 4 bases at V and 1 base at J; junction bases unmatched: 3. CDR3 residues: CASSMGGGTDTQYF. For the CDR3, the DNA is TGTGCCAGCAGCATGGGGGGGGGCACAGATACGCAGTATTTT.

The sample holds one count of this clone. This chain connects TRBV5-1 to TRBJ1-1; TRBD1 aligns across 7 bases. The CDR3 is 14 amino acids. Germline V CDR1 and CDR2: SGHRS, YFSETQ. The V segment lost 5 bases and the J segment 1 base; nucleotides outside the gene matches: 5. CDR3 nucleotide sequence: TGCGCCAGCAGGGGACAGCCCGAGAACACTGAAGCTTTCTTT. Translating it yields CASRGQPENTEAFF.

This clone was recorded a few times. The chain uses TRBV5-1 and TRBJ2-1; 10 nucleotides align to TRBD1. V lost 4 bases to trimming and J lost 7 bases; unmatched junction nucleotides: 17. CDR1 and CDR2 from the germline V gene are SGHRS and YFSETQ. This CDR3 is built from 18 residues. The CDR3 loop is CASSPVLIRDRGWNEQFF. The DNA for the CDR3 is TGCGCCAGCAGCCCGGTCCTTATCCGGGACAGGGGTTGGAATGAGCAGTTCTTC.